This T cell receptor (beta chain) was sequenced for a study of cytomegalovirus exposure and HLA in healthy donors. Study overall: Falling in the Caucasian-associated ancestry cluster were 81% of a few hundred genotyped donors. Study-wide results and limits: There were reportedly fewer N-insertions in an Asian-associated ancestry cluster than the roughly 700-donor mean, in a later analysis.

Concerning this clone: The antigen is undetermined.

Primers included in the PCR were 60 Vbeta and 13 Jbeta primers. Assay used: immunoSEQ multiplex PCR; TCRdb lists only in-frame clones, some missing. The sample contains approximately 180,000 clones, around 84% of which appear only once. This CDR3 comprises 16 residues. Trimming pared 0 bases from V and 2 bases from J, leaving 15 bases between. Germline lookup yields CDR1 SGHRS and CDR2 YFSETQ. The receptor was derived from a woman aged 18-30 years in good health and CMV-seronegative. Material: PBMCs. This chain uses TRBV5-1 with TRBJ2-7, with D possibly being TRBD2 (5 bases). CDR3 region: CASSLDGLNRAYEQYF. In nucleotides, the CDR3 is TGCGCCAGCAGCTTGGATGGACTGAATAGGGCCTACGAGCAGTACTTC.